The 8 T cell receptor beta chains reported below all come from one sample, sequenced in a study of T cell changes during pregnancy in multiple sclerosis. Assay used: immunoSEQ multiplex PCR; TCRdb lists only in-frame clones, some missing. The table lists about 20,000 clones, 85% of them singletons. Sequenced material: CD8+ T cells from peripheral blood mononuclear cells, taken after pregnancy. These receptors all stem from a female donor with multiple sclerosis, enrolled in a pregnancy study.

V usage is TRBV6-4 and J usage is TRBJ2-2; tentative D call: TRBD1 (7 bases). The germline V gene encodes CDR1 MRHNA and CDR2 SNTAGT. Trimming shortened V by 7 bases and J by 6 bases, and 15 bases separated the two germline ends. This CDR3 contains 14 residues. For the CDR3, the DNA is TGTGCCAGCACCCCCCAGGGGGGCGCCGGGGAGCTGTTTTTT. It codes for CASTPQGGAGELFF.

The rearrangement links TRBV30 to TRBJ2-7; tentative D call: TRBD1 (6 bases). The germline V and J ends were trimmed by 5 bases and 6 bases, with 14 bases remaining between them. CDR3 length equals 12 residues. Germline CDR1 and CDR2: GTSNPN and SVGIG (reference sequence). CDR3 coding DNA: TGTGCCTGGGTGGCAGGGGCCGGCGAGCAGTACTTC. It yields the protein CAWVAGAGEQYF.

CDR3 protein: CASSSRDTGGHNEQFF. The CDR3 DNA follows: TGTGCCAGCAGCTCCCGGGACACGGGCGGCCACAATGAGCAGTTCTTC. The chain uses TRBV6-6 and TRBJ2-1; maybe TRBD1 (6 bases). Germline V gives CDR1 MNHNY, CDR2 SVGAGI (reference sequence). The V gene lost 6 bases and the J gene lost 5 bases, with 20 bases spanning the gap. The CDR3 runs to 16 residues.

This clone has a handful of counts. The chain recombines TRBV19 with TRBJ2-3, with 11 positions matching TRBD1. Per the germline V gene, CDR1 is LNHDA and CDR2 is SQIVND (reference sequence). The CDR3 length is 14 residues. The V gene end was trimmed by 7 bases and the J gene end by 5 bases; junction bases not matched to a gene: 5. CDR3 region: CASTGQGAVDTQYF. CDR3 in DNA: TGTGCCAGTACCGGACAGGGGGCGGTAGATACGCAGTATTTT.

The CDR3 coding sequence is TGTGCCAGCAGCTTCCCGGACAGGGGGCATACTGAAGCTTTCTTT. This gives the protein CASSFPDRGHTEAFF. The gene calls are TRBV5-4 and TRBJ1-1; 11 bases are shared with TRBD1. This CDR3 is built from 15 residues. Unmatched junction bases numbered 5, after V lost 2 bases and J lost 5 bases. CDR1 and CDR2 from the germline V gene are SGHNT and YYREEE (reference sequence).

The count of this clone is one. The CDR3 sequence is CASSAGDTEAFF. The CDR3 nucleotides are TGTGCCAGCAGCGCAGGGGACACTGAAGCTTTCTTT. The chain employs TRBV7-6 and TRBJ1-1, with a tentative D call TRBD1 (6 bases). Germline values: CDR1 SGHVS, CDR2 FNYEAQ. V was clipped by 5 bases and J by 3 bases, with 7 bases between them. This CDR3 comprises 12 residues.

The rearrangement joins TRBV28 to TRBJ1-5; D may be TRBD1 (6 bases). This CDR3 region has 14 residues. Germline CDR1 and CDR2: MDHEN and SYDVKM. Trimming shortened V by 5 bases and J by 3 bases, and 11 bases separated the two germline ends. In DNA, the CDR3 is TGTGCCAGCAGTCAGGACAGCTTCAATCAGCCCCAGCATTTT. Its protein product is CASSQDSFNQPQHF.

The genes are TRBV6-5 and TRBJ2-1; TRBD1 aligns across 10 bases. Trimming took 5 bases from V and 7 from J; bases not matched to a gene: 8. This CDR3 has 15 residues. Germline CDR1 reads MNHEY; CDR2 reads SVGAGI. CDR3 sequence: CASSPTGGAGNEQFF. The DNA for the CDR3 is TGTGCCAGCAGTCCGACAGGGGGCGCGGGAAATGAGCAGTTCTTC.